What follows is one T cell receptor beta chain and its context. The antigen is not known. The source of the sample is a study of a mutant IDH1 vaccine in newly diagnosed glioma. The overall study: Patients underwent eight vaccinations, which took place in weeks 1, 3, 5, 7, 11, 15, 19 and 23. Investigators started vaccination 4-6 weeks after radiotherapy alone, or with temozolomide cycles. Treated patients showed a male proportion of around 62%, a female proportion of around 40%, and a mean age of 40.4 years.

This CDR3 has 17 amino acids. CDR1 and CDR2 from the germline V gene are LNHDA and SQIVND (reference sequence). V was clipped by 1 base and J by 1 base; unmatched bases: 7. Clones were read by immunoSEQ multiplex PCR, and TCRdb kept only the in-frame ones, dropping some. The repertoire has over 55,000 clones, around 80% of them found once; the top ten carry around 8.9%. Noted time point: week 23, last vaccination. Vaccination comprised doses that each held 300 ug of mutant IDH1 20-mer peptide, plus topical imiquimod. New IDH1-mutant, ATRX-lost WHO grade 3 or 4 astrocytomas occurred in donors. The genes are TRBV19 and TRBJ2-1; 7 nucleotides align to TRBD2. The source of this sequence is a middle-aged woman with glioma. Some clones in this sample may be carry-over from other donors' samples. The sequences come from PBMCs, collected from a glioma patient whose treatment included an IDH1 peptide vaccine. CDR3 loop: CASSIGGGGGSYNEQFF. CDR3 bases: TGTGCCAGTAGTATAGGGGGTGGCGGGGGTTCCTACAATGAGCAGTTCTTC.